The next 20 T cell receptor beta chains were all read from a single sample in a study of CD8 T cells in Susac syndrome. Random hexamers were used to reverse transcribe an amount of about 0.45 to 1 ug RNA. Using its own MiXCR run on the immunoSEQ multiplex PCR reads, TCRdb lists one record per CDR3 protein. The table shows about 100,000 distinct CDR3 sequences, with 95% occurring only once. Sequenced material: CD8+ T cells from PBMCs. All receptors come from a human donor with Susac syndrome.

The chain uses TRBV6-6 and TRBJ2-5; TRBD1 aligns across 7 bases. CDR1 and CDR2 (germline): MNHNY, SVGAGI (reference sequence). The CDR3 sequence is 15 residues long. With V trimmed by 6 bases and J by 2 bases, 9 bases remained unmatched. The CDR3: CASSAGDSRQETQYF. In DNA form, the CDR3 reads TGTGCCAGCAGCGCTGGGGACAGCAGACAAGAGACCCAGTACTTC.

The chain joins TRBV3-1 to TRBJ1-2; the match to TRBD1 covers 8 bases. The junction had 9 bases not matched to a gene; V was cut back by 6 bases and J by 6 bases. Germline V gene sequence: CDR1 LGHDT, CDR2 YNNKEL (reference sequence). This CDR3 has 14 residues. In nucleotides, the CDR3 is TGTGCCAGCAGTTATGGACAGGGTATTGATGGCTACACCTTC. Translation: CASSYGQGIDGYTF.

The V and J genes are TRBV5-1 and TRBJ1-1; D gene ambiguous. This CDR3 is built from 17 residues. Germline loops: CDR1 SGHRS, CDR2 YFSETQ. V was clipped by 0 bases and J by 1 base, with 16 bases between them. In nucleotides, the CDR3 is TGCGCCAGCAGCTTGGAGGGAATTTCGGGAGGGAACACTGAAGCTTTCTTT. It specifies CASSLEGISGGNTEAFF.

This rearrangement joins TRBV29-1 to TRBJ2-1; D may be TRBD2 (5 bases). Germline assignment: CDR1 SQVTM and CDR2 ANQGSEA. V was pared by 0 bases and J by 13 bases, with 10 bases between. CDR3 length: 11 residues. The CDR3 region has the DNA TGCAGCGTTGAAGATCGGGAAGGTCAGTTCTTC. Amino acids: CSVEDREGQFF.

The CDR3 bases are TGTGCCAGCAGTTTCGCAGGTTCTGGAAACACCATATATTTT. As protein: CASSFAGSGNTIYF. This chain joins TRBV12-3 or TRBV12-4 and TRBJ1-3; D is unclear. This CDR3 contains 14 residues. The V end lost 3 bases, the J end lost 1 base, and 7 bases lay between the germline ends.

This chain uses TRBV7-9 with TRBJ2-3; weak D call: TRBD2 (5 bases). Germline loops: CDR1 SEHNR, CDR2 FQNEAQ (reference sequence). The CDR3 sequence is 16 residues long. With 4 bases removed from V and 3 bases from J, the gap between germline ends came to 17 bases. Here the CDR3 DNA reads TGTGCCAGCAGCTCCGAACTAGTGCCCCGTACAGATACGCAGTATTTT. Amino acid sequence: CASSSELVPRTDTQYF.

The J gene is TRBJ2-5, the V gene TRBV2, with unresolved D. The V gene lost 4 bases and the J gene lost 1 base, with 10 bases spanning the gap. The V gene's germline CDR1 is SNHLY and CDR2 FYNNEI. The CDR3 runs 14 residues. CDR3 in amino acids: CASSGQQVQETQYF. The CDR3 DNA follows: TGTGCCAGCAGTGGGCAGCAAGTCCAAGAGACCCAGTACTTC.

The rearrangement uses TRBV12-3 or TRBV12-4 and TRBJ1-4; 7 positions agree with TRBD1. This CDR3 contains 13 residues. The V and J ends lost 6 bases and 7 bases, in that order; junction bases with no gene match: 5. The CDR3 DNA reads TGTGCCAGCAGCACCCGGGACAGTGAAAAACTGTTTTTT. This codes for CASSTRDSEKLFF.

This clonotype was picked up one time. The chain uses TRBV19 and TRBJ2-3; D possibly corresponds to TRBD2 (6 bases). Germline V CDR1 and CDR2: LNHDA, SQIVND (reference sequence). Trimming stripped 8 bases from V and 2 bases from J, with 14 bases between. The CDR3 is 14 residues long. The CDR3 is CASSRDLTTDTQYF. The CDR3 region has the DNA TGTGCCAGTTCGCGGGACCTCACCACAGATACGCAGTATTTT.

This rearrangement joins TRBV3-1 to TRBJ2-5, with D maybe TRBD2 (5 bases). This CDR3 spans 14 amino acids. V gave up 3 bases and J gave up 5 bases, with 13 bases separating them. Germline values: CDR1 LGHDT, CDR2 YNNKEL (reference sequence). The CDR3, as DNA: TGTGCCAGCAGCCAGACAAAGGGCGGGGAGACCCAGTACTTC. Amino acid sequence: CASSQTKGGETQYF.

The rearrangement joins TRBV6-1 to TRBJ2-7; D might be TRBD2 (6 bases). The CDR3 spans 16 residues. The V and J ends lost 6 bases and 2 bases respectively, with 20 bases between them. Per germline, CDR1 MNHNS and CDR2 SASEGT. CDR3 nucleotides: TGTGCCAGCAGCCTTTCCGGGACTGCACATCCCTACGAGCAGTACTTC. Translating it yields CASSLSGTAHPYEQYF.

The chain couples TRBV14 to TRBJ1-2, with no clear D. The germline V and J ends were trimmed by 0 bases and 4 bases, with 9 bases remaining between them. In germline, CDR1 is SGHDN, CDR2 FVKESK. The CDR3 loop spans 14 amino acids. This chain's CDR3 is CASSQDRNGYGYTF. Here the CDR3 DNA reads TGTGCCAGCAGCCAAGATAGGAACGGCTATGGCTACACCTTC.

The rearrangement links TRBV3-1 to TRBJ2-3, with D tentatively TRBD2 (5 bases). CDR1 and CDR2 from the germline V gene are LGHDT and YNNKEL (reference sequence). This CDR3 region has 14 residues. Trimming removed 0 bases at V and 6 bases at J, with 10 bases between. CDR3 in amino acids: CASSQDSPGDTQYF. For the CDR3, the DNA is TGTGCCAGCAGCCAAGATTCGCCGGGGGATACGCAGTATTTT.

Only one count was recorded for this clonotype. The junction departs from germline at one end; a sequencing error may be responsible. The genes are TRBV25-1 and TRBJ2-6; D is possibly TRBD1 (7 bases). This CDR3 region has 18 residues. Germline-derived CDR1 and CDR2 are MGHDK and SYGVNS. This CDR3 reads CASSGSTRGIGGANVLAF. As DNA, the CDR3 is TGTGCCAGCAGTGGGTCTACCAGGGGGATAGGAGGGGCCAACGTCCTGGCTTTC.

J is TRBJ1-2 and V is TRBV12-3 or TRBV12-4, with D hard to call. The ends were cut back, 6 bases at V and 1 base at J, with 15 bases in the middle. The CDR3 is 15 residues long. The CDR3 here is CASSSRRMINYGYTF. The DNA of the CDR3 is TGTGCCAGCAGCTCAAGACGGATGATTAACTATGGCTACACCTTC.

The chain's CDR3 is CASSQEETRAFTGELFF. As DNA, the CDR3 is TGTGCCAGCAGCCAAGAGGAGACAAGGGCATTCACCGGGGAGCTGTTTTTT. The chain employs TRBV3-1 and TRBJ2-2; D gene ambiguous. V dropped 0 bases and J dropped 4 bases, with 15 bases sitting between them. Germline loops: CDR1 LGHDT, CDR2 YNNKEL (reference sequence). The CDR3 runs to 17 residues.

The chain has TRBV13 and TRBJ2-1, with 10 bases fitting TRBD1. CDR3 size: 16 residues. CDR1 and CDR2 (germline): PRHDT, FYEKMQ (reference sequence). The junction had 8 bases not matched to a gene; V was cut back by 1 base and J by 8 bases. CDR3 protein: CASSLEGTGDFDEQFF. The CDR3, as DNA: TGTGCCAGCAGCTTAGAGGGGACAGGGGATTTCGATGAGCAGTTCTTC.

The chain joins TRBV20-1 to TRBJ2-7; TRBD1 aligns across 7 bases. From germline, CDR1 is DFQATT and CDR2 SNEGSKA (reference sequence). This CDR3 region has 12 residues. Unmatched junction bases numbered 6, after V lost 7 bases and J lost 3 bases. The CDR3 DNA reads TGCAGTGGCCTACAGGGGCTCTACGAGCAGTACTTC. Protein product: CSGLQGLYEQYF.

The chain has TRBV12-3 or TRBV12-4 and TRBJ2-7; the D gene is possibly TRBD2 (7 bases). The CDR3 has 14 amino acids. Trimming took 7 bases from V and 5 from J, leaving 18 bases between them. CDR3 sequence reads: CASTHRGGQDEQYF. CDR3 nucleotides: TGTGCCAGCACTCATAGGGGGGGGCAGGACGAGCAGTACTTC.

CDR3 coding DNA: TGTGCCAGCAGCGTAGCCAAATTGGATACGCAGTATTTT. It encodes CASSVAKLDTQYF. The chain has TRBV9 and TRBJ2-3; D ambiguous. The length of the CDR3 is 13 residues. The ends were cut back, 0 bases at V and 6 bases at J, with 8 bases in the middle. The germline V gene encodes CDR1 SGDLS and CDR2 YYNGEE.